The clone carrying this T cell receptor (beta chain) has a handful of counts. What it recognizes is unknown. 13 Jbeta primers and 60 Vbeta primers were used for the PCR. Libraries were prepared by immunoSEQ multiplex PCR; TCRdb keeps only in-frame clonotypes and omits some of them. This table holds approximately 61,000 clones, 75% to 85% found once. Looked up from germline, CDR1 is SGHDN and CDR2 is FVKESK. The CDR3 has 15 amino acids. With 0 bases removed from V and 7 bases from J, the gap between germline ends came to 16 bases. This record belongs to a study of cytomegalovirus exposure and HLA in healthy donors. Study results and caveats: Indistinguishable V segments, including TRBV6-2 and TRBV6-3, were excluded. Confirmation was obtained in vitro that a few CMV-associated chains are specific for CMV antigens.

The chain employs TRBV14 and TRBJ2-7; no definite D call. The clonotype comes from a man aged 50 to 60 in good health and CMV-seropositive. The sequencing input was PBMCs. For the CDR3, the DNA is TGTGCCAGCAGCCAAGAAAGCAGGTTGTCGGTAGAGCAGTACTTC. Protein product: CASSQESRLSVEQYF.